The text below deals with one TCR beta chain. Its antigen remains unknown. This entry belongs to a study of cytomegalovirus exposure and HLA in healthy donors. Whole-study findings and limits: Later genetic work tied a missense DCLRE1C variant to beta-chain V and J trimming. HLA alleles showed associations with 15,000 to 20,000 TCR beta sequences in a later analysis, at a 0.05 false discovery rate.

The CDR3 is made up of 13 amino acids. Between the trimmed V and J ends, which lost 8 bases and 3 bases, there was a span of 14 bases. Per the germline V gene, CDR1 is SGHAT and CDR2 is FQNNGV. It was with 60 Vbeta and 13 Jbeta primers that the PCR ran. Assay: immunoSEQ multiplex PCR; the TCRdb copy retains only in-frame clones and omits some. The top ten clones hold 16% of a sample with around 92,000 clones, 60% to 85% of them seen once. The J gene is TRBJ2-7, the V gene TRBV11-2; possibly TRBD2 for D (6 bases). The TCR originated in a man aged 55 to 70 in good health and CMV-seropositive. Specimen: PBMCs. The CDR3 is CASRREMDYEQYF. CDR3 bases: TGTGCCAGCCGGAGGGAGATGGACTACGAGCAGTACTTC.